The rows below give T cell receptor beta chains drawn from one sample of a study of blood T cell repertoires in COVID-19. TCRdb keeps only in-frame clones here, not all; method: immunoSEQ multiplex PCR. Here the sample spans around 230,000 clones, roughly 85% being singletons. The sample comprised peripheral blood. All receptors derive from a woman in her thirties or forties with active or convalescent COVID-19. The CDR3 runs from the conserved cysteine through the conserved F or W. A D gene is named only where the DNA matches it firmly. Only some rows state a clone size, as once, few, many or a class for expanded clones.

.,.,TRBV30,TRBJ1-3,TGTGCCTGGAGAGTCAGGTCCCCGAATAGACCTGGAAACACCATATATTTT,CAWRVRSPNRPGNTIYF
TRBD2,.,TRBV7-2,TRBJ2-2,TGTGCCAGCAGCTTAGAGACTAGCGGAACCGGGGAGCTGTTTTTT,CASSLETSGTGELFF
.,.,TRBV9,TRBJ1-3,TGTGCCAGCAGCTGGGACTGGAGCTCTGGAAACACCATATATTTT,CASSWDWSSGNTIYF
.,.,TRBV3-1/TRBV3-2,TRBJ1-1,TGTGCCAGCAGCCAAGAAAGGGGCACTGAAGCTTTCTTT,CASSQERGTEAFF
TRBD1,.,TRBV7-9,TRBJ1-2,TGTGCCAGCAGCACCCGGGACAGTGACGGCTACACCTTC,CASSTRDSDGYTF
.,.,TRBV18,TRBJ1-2,TGTGCCAGCTCACGACGTTGGGAGCCTAACTATGGCTACACCTTC,CASSRRWEPNYGYTF
.,.,TRBV28,TRBJ2-5,TGTGCCAGCCCTCCATCCAGGGGGGCTAAGGAGACCCAGTACTTC,CASPPSRGAKETQYF
.,.,TRBV18,TRBJ1-4,TGTGCCAGCTCCCCCCGCGGAGAGAGTGAAAAACTGTTTTTT,CASSPRGESEKLFF
.,.,TRBV2,TRBJ1-5,TGTGCCAGCAGTGAACAGGGCAATCAGCCCCAGCATTTT,CASSEQGNQPQHF
TRBD2,.,TRBV19,TRBJ2-1,TGTGCCAGTAGTAAGACTAGCGGGGGGACGAACAATGAGCAGTTCTTC,CASSKTSGGTNNEQFF
.,.,TRBV9,TRBJ2-7,TGTGCCAGCAGCGTAGTACCAGGGTACGAGCAGTACTTC,CASSVVPGYEQYF
.,.,TRBV7-8,TRBJ2-2,TGTGCCAGCAACGACAGGCTGAACACCGGGGAGCTGTTTTTT,CASNDRLNTGELFF
.,.,TRBV5-1,TRBJ1-1,TGCGCCAGCAGCTTGGCAGGGGCGCCCACTGAAGCTTTCTTT,CASSLAGAPTEAFF
.,.,TRBV18,TRBJ1-6,TGTGCCAGCTCACCGAGGGACTCCTATAATTCACCCCTCCACTTT,CASSPRDSYNSPLHF
TRBD1,.,TRBV6-6,TRBJ1-2,TGTGCCAGCAGGCGAACGAGGGGGGACAGGGGGCGAGATGTCTATGGCTACACCTTC,CASRRTRGDRGRDVYGYTF
.,few,TRBV4-1,TRBJ2-7,TGCGCCAGCAGCCAACCCGCGAGGAGCTCCTACGAGCAGTACTTC,CASSQPARSSYEQYF
.,.,TRBV18,TRBJ2-3,TGTGCCAGCTCCCGGGACATCCGCGATACGCAGTATTTT,CASSRDIRDTQYF
.,.,TRBV28,TRBJ1-1,TGTGCCAGCAGTTTATGGCTCGGGGAAGCTTTCTTT,CASSLWLGEAFF
.,.,TRBV18,TRBJ2-2,TGTGCCAGCTCACCACCGGTTGAGTTCACCGGGGAGCTGTTTTTT,CASSPPVEFTGELFF
TRBD1,.,TRBV28,TRBJ2-1,TGTGCCAGCAGTTTTCTCTTAAGACAGGGTTCCTACAATGAGCAGTTCTTC,CASSFLLRQGSYNEQFF
TRBD1,.,TRBV7-9,TRBJ1-4,TGTGCCAGCAGAGCAGGGGGTAGTAATGAAAAACTGTTTTTT,CASRAGGSNEKLFF
.,.,TRBV7-8,TRBJ1-1,TGTGCCAGCAGCTTAGAATATGGCAGGAGGTTTGGTGAAGCTTTCTTT,CASSLEYGRRFGEAFF
.,.,TRBV2,TRBJ1-5,TGTGCCAGCACCTGGACAGTTAATCAGCCCCAGCATTTT,CASTWTVNQPQHF
.,once,TRBV18,TRBJ2-7,TGTGCCAGCTCACCACAGGGGGTGGGCTACGAGCAGTACTTC,CASSPQGVGYEQYF
TRBD1,once,TRBV19,TRBJ2-2,TGTGCCAGTAGTCAACTACAGGGGGGCGTTGACACCGGGGAGCTGTTTTTT,CASSQLQGGVDTGELFF
TRBD1,.,TRBV6-5,TRBJ1-4,TGTGCCAGCAGGGGGACAGCTAATGAAAAACTGTTTTTT,CASRGTANEKLFF
.,.,TRBV4-3,TRBJ2-2,TGCGCCAGCAGCCAAGGTTACAGGTTAGCCGGGGAGCTGTTTTTT,CASSQGYRLAGELFF
TRBD2,.,TRBV19,TRBJ2-2,TGTGCCAGTATCCAGACCCGACTAGCTGGCACCGGGGAGCTGTTTTTT,CASIQTRLAGTGELFF
TRBD1,few,TRBV29-1,TRBJ1-1,TGCAGCGTGGGGACAGGGGGTTCTGAAGCTTTCTTT,CSVGTGGSEAFF
.,few,TRBV6-5,TRBJ1-1,TGTGCCAGCAGGCAGGGGACTGAAGCTTTCTTT,CASRQGTEAFF
TRBD1,.,TRBV10-3,TRBJ1-1,TGTGCCATCATAGGGGACAGAGCCACTGAAGCTTTCTTT,CAIIGDRATEAFF
TRBD1,.,TRBV5-1,TRBJ2-7,TGCGCCAGCAGCTTGGCGACCGGGACAGGGGACGAGCAGTACTTC,CASSLATGTGDEQYF
.,.,TRBV5-6,TRBJ1-1,TGTGCCAGCAGCCCACGGGGGGGCTATACCACTGAAGCTTTCTTT,CASSPRGGYTTEAFF
.,once,TRBV21-1,TRBJ1-1,TGTGCCAGCAGCCCAAATGGTAATCGGACAGGGCATTGGACTGAAGCTTTCTTT,CASSPNGNRTGHWTEAFF